These 3 T cell receptor beta chains originate from one sample sequenced in a study of Tregs in tolerant kidney transplant recipients. This table comes from immunoSEQ multiplex PCR, and its TCRdb copy is limited to in-frame clones, with some not included. The data hold roughly 250,000 clones, with 80% to 85% observed a single time. Sequences were obtained from CD4+ T cells from blood. The receptor source for this set is a human donor in good health.

V and J are TRBV7-8 and TRBJ1-1, with D unclear. The CDR3 length is 12 residues. Per the germline V gene, CDR1 is SGHVS and CDR2 is FQNEAQ. The V and J ends lost 7 bases and 5 bases respectively, with 11 bases between them. The CDR3 sequence: CASNEIPTEAFF. The CDR3 region has the DNA TGTGCCAGCAACGAAATCCCGACTGAAGCTTTCTTT. The full variable domain, its missing parts supplied by reference TRBV7-8 and TRBJ1-1, is GAGVSQSPRYKVAKRGQDVALRCDPISGHVSLFWYQQALGQGPEFLTYFQNEAQLDKSGLPSDRFFAERPEGSVSTLKIQRTQQEDSAVYLCASNEIPTEAFFGQGTRLTVV.

This chain joins TRBV6-4 and TRBJ1-6; D unclear. CDR3 length equals 13 residues. The V gene's germline CDR1 is MRHNA and CDR2 SNTAGT. The V end lost 0 bases, the J end lost 9 bases, and 6 bases lay between the germline ends. This CDR3 reads CASSDSVGSPLHF. In nucleotides, the CDR3 is TGTGCCAGCAGTGACTCGGTGGGTTCACCCCTCCACTTT.

This clone was observed a single time. The chain is built from TRBV10-1 and TRBJ2-2; the D is unclear. Germline V gives CDR1 WNHNN, CDR2 SYGVQD (reference sequence). V was clipped by 5 bases and J by 4 bases, with 8 bases between them. CDR3 length equals 13 residues. This CDR3 reads CASSFDPTGELFF. Written as DNA, the CDR3 is TGCGCCAGCAGTTTCGACCCCACCGGGGAGCTGTTTTTT.